This T cell receptor (beta chain) was identified in a study of control samples from healthy donors and cancer patients. The data were produced by immunoSEQ multiplex PCR, yet TCRdb's version contains in-frame clones alone and is incomplete. Found here are 160,000 or so clones, approximately 90% of them singletons; the top ten hold 0.68%. Germline V gene data show CDR1 as LGHNA and CDR2 as YNFKEQ. The CDR3 length is 13 residues. V was trimmed by 1 base and J by 2 bases, leaving 4 bases between them. The source material was blood. V gene TRBV4-2 combines with J gene TRBJ2-3, with D unresolved. The source of this sequence is a woman aged 25 to 39 in good health. CDR3 residues: CASSQAHTDTQYF. The CDR3 nucleotides read TGTGCCAGCAGCCAAGCCCACACAGATACGCAGTATTTT.